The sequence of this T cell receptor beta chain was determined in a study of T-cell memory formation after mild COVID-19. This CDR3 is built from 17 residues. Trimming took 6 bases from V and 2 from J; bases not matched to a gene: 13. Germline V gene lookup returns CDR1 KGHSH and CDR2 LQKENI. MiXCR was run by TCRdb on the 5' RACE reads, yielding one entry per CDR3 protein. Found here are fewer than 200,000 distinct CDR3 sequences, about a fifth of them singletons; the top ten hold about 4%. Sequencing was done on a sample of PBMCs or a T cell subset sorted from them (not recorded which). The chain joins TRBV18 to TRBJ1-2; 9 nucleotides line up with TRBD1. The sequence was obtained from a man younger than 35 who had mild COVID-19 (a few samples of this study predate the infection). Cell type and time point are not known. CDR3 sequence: CASSPNLPGQGNYGYTF. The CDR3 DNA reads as TGTGCCAGCTCGCCTAATCTGCCGGGACAGGGAAACTATGGCTACACCTTC. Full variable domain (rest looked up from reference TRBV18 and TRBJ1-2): NAGVMQNPRHLVRRRGQEARLRCSPMKGHSHVYWYRQLPEEGLKFMVYLQKENIIDESGMPKERFSAEFPKEGPSILRIQQVVRGDSAAYFCASSPNLPGQGNYGYTFGSGTRLTVV.